These 26 T cell receptor beta chains were all obtained from the same sample, sequenced in a study of identical twins. TCRdb recomputed calls from the 5' RACE reads with MiXCR, one row per CDR3 protein. The data show about 520,000 distinct CDR3 sequences, 20% to 25% seen once. These same data were also listed under a study on T cells expressing NK-cell markers.

Sequencing was carried out using CD4+ T cells sorted from blood. The receptor source for this set is a woman aged 18-29 years in good health.

J is TRBJ2-2 and V is TRBV20-1; 7 bases line up with TRBD2. Trimming cost V 6 bases and J 2 bases; bases outside gene matches: 3. The CDR3 has 13 residues. Germline assignment: CDR1 DFQATT and CDR2 SNEGSKA (reference sequence). Here the CDR3 DNA reads TGCAGTGCCGAGCGGGGAAACACCGGGGAGCTGTTTTTT. Residues: CSAERGNTGELFF.

The chain has TRBV30 and TRBJ1-1; unclear D gene. Trimming pared 3 bases from V and 4 bases from J, leaving 15 bases between. The CDR3 length is 14 residues. Germline V gene data show CDR1 as GTSNPN and CDR2 as SVGIG (reference sequence). CDR3 region: CAWSRVVRGTEAFF. CDR3 sequence (DNA): TGTGCCTGGAGCCGGGTGGTTCGGGGCACTGAAGCTTTCTTT.

Only a few counts were recorded for this clonotype. As DNA, the CDR3 is TGTGCCAGCACACAGGGGGCCGACACTGAAGCTTTCTTT. It yields the protein CASTQGADTEAFF. J is TRBJ1-1 and V is TRBV2; the match to TRBD1 covers 9 bases. The germline gives CDR1 SNHLY, CDR2 FYNNEI. With V trimmed by 7 bases and J by 3 bases, 3 bases remained unmatched. This CDR3 comprises 13 residues.

The chain has TRBV10-3 and TRBJ2-7; D is perhaps TRBD1 (6 bases). CDR3 size: 14 residues. CDR1 and CDR2 (germline): ENHRY, SYGVKD. V was pared by 3 bases and J by 0 bases, with 9 bases between. CDR3 in amino acids: CAISDRGSSYEQYF. CDR3 coding DNA: TGTGCCATCAGTGACAGGGGCAGCTCCTACGAGCAGTACTTC.

The J gene is TRBJ1-5, the V gene TRBV6-1; D not certain. The CDR3 loop spans 14 amino acids. Germline CDR1 and CDR2: MNHNS and SASEGT. The ends were cut back, 6 bases at V and 5 bases at J, with 14 bases in the middle. The CDR3 DNA is TGTGCCAGCAGCTCGTGGGGTGGGGATCAGCCCCAGCATTTT. Protein sequence: CASSSWGGDQPQHF.

The chain links TRBV10-3 to TRBJ2-7; TRBD1 matches 11 bases. The CDR3 is 14 residues long. The V gene end was trimmed by 6 bases and the J gene end by 2 bases; junction bases not matched to a gene: 3. The germline gives CDR1 ENHRY, CDR2 SYGVKD. The CDR3 spells CAIRGQGGTYEQYF. CDR3 DNA sequence: TGTGCCATCAGGGGACAGGGGGGGACCTACGAGCAGTACTTC.

V is TRBV5-5 and J is TRBJ2-2; TRBD2 matches 7 bases. This CDR3 spans 16 amino acids. V was clipped by 4 bases and J by 1 base; unmatched bases: 7. Germline-derived CDR1 and CDR2 are SGHKS and YYEKEE (reference sequence). This CDR3 reads CASSGEGGRNTGELFF. The CDR3 DNA is TGTGCCAGCAGCGGGGAGGGCGGGAGGAACACCGGGGAGCTGTTTTTT.

The chain has TRBV6-1 and TRBJ2-1; D unclear. The germline V gene encodes CDR1 MNHNS and CDR2 SASEGT. Trimming stripped 7 bases from V and 2 bases from J, with 18 bases between. The CDR3 has 16 amino acids. The CDR3 region is CASTLNNVRTYNEQFF. CDR3 DNA: TGTGCCAGCACCCTTAACAACGTACGAACCTACAATGAGCAGTTCTTC.

This clonotype was counted only a few times. At one end the junction does not follow the germline gene, possibly because of a read error. The V and J genes are TRBV20-1 and TRBJ2-1; TRBD1 or TRBD2 may be the D gene (7 bases each). The germline V gene has CDR1 DFQATT and CDR2 SNEGSKA (reference sequence). This CDR3 has 11 amino acids. The CDR3 region has the DNA TGCAGCCCCCAAGACCAGGGGGGACTAAACTTC. Amino acids: CSPQDQGGLNF.

In this sample, this clonotype turned up a few times. The chain couples TRBV7-2 to TRBJ2-7; 12 bases match TRBD2. Per germline, CDR1 SGHTA and CDR2 FQGNSA. V was clipped by 0 bases and J by 5 bases; unmatched bases: 5. The CDR3 totals 16 residues. The DNA of the CDR3 is TGTGCCAGCAGCTTAGCGAGACTAGCGGGAGTTAACGAGCAGTACTTC. Its translation is CASSLARLAGVNEQYF.

In its sample, this clonotype was seen many times. The chain uses TRBV29-1 and TRBJ2-2, with D possibly TRBD2 on 7 matching bases. Germline CDR1 is SQVTM and CDR2 is ANQGSEA. The CDR3 covers 14 residues. V was cut by 3 bases and J by 0 bases, with 8 bases left in between. CDR3 amino acids: CSVERGPNTGELFF. For the CDR3, the DNA is TGCAGCGTTGAGCGGGGGCCGAACACCGGGGAGCTGTTTTTT.

Many counts were recorded for this clonotype. The rearrangement links TRBV5-1 to TRBJ2-3; weak D call: TRBD1 (6 bases). Trimming took 5 bases from V and 1 from J, leaving 14 bases between them. The germline V gene encodes CDR1 SGHRS and CDR2 YFSETQ. The CDR3 totals 15 residues. The CDR3 region is CASREEAGGTDTQYF. CDR3 sequence (DNA): TGCGCCAGCAGGGAGGAGGCAGGGGGCACAGATACGCAGTATTTT.

This clonotype showed up just a few times. The chain is built from TRBV9 and TRBJ1-2, with unresolved D. Germline V lookup: CDR1 SGDLS, CDR2 YYNGEE. V was cut by 6 bases and J by 1 base, with 13 bases left in between. This CDR3 comprises 14 residues. CDR3 coding DNA: TGTGCCAGCACCCCCCCCACGGGTAACTATGGCTACACCTTC. As protein: CASTPPTGNYGYTF.

The chain combines TRBV12-3 or TRBV12-4 with TRBJ1-6, with a weak D call TRBD1 (6 bases). The CDR3 has 14 amino acids. Trimming took off 7 bases at V and 10 bases at J, with 17 bases between the two ends. The CDR3 here is CASMWDLGGSPLHF. For the CDR3, the DNA is TGTGCCAGCATGTGGGACTTGGGGGGCTCACCCCTCCACTTT.

The chain links TRBV20-1 to TRBJ2-7; 7 nucleotides line up with TRBD2. Trimming at V came to 2 bases and at J to 0 bases, leaving 7 bases not matched to a gene. Germline values: CDR1 DFQATT, CDR2 SNEGSKA (reference sequence). The CDR3 consists of 15 residues. The CDR3: CSARYSGRNSYEQYF. The CDR3 DNA reads TGCAGTGCTAGATATAGCGGGCGTAACTCCTACGAGCAGTACTTC.

This clonotype came up a few times. The chain carries TRBV20-1 and TRBJ2-7; unclear D gene. The CDR3 spans 12 residues. Trimming removed 3 bases at V and 2 bases at J, with 8 bases between. Per germline, CDR1 DFQATT and CDR2 SNEGSKA (reference sequence). In nucleotides, the CDR3 is TGCAGTGCTAGGGGGTCTGCCTACGAGCAGTACTTC. This codes for CSARGSAYEQYF.

This clonotype came up a few times. This chain joins TRBV7-2 and TRBJ2-7, with 11 bases fitting TRBD2. Germline V lookup: CDR1 SGHTA, CDR2 FQGNSA. V trimming: 0 bases; J trimming: 7 bases; junction bases outside the gene matches: 8. This CDR3 has 16 amino acids. The CDR3 protein is CASSLAGTSGPWEQYF. CDR3 DNA: TGTGCCAGCAGCTTAGCTGGGACTAGCGGACCTTGGGAGCAGTACTTC.

V usage is TRBV5-1 and J usage is TRBJ2-3; the D is unclear. The CDR3 extends over 14 amino acids. The V gene lost 2 bases and the J gene lost 3 bases, with 10 bases spanning the gap. The germline V gene encodes CDR1 SGHRS and CDR2 YFSETQ. CDR3 DNA: TGCGCCAGCAGCTTCACTTCCATGACAGATACGCAGTATTTT. This codes for CASSFTSMTDTQYF.

This clonotype has a count of ten or more. The chain couples TRBV20-1 to TRBJ2-7; 11 bases are shared with TRBD1. Unmatched junction bases numbered 3, after V lost 6 bases and J lost 5 bases. CDR1 is DFQATT and CDR2 is SNEGSKA in the germline V gene (reference sequence). The CDR3 consists of 12 residues. The CDR3 DNA reads TGCAGTGCCGGACAGGGGGCAAACGAGCAGTACTTC. It encodes CSAGQGANEQYF.

V is TRBV3-1 and J is TRBJ2-1, with 11 nucleotides matching TRBD1. This CDR3 has 16 amino acids. V lost 1 base and J lost 7; bases outside the gene matches: 6. Germline CDR1 reads LGHDT; CDR2 reads YNNKEL (reference sequence). CDR3 nucleotides: TGTGCCAGCAGCCAAGGGACAGGGGGCGCTGGGAATGAGCAGTTCTTC. This sequence encodes CASSQGTGGAGNEQFF.

The CDR3 nucleotides read TGTGCCAGCAGCCCTGCTCTAGGGGCTGGAAACACCATATATTTT. Translated, it gives CASSPALGAGNTIYF. The chain links TRBV7-9 to TRBJ1-3, with D possibly being TRBD1 (5 bases). The ends were cut back, 5 bases at V and 2 bases at J, with 13 bases in the middle. This CDR3 region has 15 residues. Germline CDR1 reads SEHNR; CDR2 reads FQNEAQ (reference sequence).

This clonotype has just a few counts. The rearrangement joins TRBV4-3 to TRBJ1-3; D gene ambiguous. V dropped 0 bases and J dropped 5 bases, with 11 bases sitting between them. CDR1 and CDR2 from the germline V gene are LGHNA and YSLEER. CDR3 length equals 15 residues. CDR3 residues: CASSQDFSNRNTIYF. Written as DNA, the CDR3 is TGCGCCAGCAGCCAAGATTTTTCGAATCGAAACACCATATATTTT.

The chain combines TRBV5-6 with TRBJ2-1; 8 bases line up with TRBD2. CDR1 is SGHDT and CDR2 is YYEEEE in the germline V gene. Losses at the gene ends were 4 bases for V and 9 bases for J; bases not matched to a gene: 12. The CDR3 loop spans 15 amino acids. The CDR3 DNA reads as TGTGCCAGCAGCCCATCAGGACTAGCCGAGGTTGAGCAGTTCTTC. Residues: CASSPSGLAEVEQFF.

The chain couples TRBV9 to TRBJ2-3, with 8 nucleotides matching TRBD2. The CDR3 consists of 16 residues. CDR1 and CDR2 (germline): SGDLS, YYNGEE. Germline trimming cut 6 bases from V and 1 base from J; bases unmatched to any gene: 10. CDR3 loop: CASTTTPAGGTDTQYF. For the CDR3, the DNA is TGTGCCAGCACCACAACCCCAGCGGGGGGCACAGATACGCAGTATTTT.

This clonotype has a handful of counts. This chain connects TRBV12-5 to TRBJ1-5; D is ambiguous. Germline V lookup: CDR1 LGHNT, CDR2 FRNRAP. This CDR3 spans 14 amino acids. V was trimmed by 1 base and J by 5 bases, leaving 9 bases between them. CDR3 nucleotides: TGTGCTAGTGGTTTGGAGGGAGGCTATCAGCCCCAGCATTTT. This translates into CASGLEGGYQPQHF.

There are a few counts of this clonotype. The chain combines TRBV10-2 with TRBJ2-2; no definite D call. V lost 7 bases to trimming and J lost 0 bases, with 9 bases between them. Per the germline V gene, CDR1 is WSHSY and CDR2 is SAAADI. The CDR3 has 14 residues. The CDR3 here is CASTLVANTGELFF. The CDR3 region has the DNA TGCGCCAGCACCCTAGTAGCGAACACCGGGGAGCTGTTTTTT.